These 9 T cell receptor beta chains came from one sample sequenced in a study of human T cells and chemical hapten exposure. One entry per CDR3 protein results from TCRdb running MiXCR on the RACE reads. There are more than 60,000 distinct CDR3 sequences in the sample; over 8.5% occur only once, and under 2% lies in the top ten. Stated time point: healthy volunteer bleed at 6 weeks. Sequencing started from total RNA isolated from unfractionated whole blood. Material: whole blood. Receptor source: a male donor in good health. Some clones in this sample may be carry-over from other donors' samples.

The rearrangement uses TRBV12-3 or TRBV12-4 and TRBJ2-3; 15 nucleotides agree with TRBD2. V was clipped by 6 bases and J by 4 bases; unmatched bases: 5. There are 16 residues in the CDR3. The CDR3 protein is CASSYGTSGRSDTQYF. The CDR3 DNA sequence: TGTGCCAGCAGCTATGGGACTAGCGGGAGGTCAGATACGCAGTATTTT.

This clonotype appeared many times. The rearrangement uses TRBV4-3 and TRBJ2-1; D is perhaps TRBD2 (7 bases). CDR3 length: 18 residues. Germline V gene sequence: CDR1 LGHNA, CDR2 YSLEER. Deletions cut 0 bases from V and 4 bases from J, with 19 bases between. The CDR3 region is CASSQDDMEGGLYNEQFF. The CDR3 DNA follows: TGCGCCAGCAGCCAAGACGATATGGAGGGGGGGTTATACAATGAGCAGTTCTTC.

In this sample, this clonotype turned up a few times. This CDR3 reads CASSSGTSYSNQPQHF. The CDR3 DNA sequence: TGTGCCAGCAGTTCCGGGACAAGCTATAGCAATCAGCCCCAGCATTTT. The chain joins TRBV12-3 or TRBV12-4 to TRBJ1-5, with D perhaps matching TRBD1 (6 bases). This CDR3 is built from 16 residues. Trimming took off 4 bases at V and 0 bases at J, with 13 bases between the two ends.

The J gene is TRBJ1-6, the V gene TRBV6-6; no clear D. CDR3 length: 19 amino acids. With 0 bases removed from V and 0 bases from J, the gap between germline ends came to 15 bases. Per the germline V gene, CDR1 is MNHNY and CDR2 is SVGAGI (reference sequence). The CDR3, as DNA: TGTGCCAGCAGTTACTCGGGCAGGCGTACAAGCTCCTATAATTCACCCCTCCACTTT. Its translation is CASSYSGRRTSSYNSPLHF.

The V call is TRBV12-3 or TRBV12-4, the J call TRBJ1-2; 8 bases fit TRBD1. Trimming cost V 4 bases and J 4 bases; bases outside gene matches: 2. The CDR3 has 13 amino acids. CDR3 sequence reads: CASSSQGAYGYTF. Written as DNA, the CDR3 is TGTGCCAGCAGTTCTCAGGGGGCCTATGGCTACACCTTC.

There are a few counts of this clonotype. This chain joins TRBV29-1 and TRBJ2-1; a possible D gene is TRBD2 (5 bases). The ends were cut back, 4 bases at V and 6 bases at J, with 10 bases in the middle. The CDR3 has 12 residues. Germline V lookup: CDR1 SQVTM, CDR2 ANQGSEA. CDR3 nucleotides: TGCAGCGTTGGAGGGCCTGGCAATGAGCAGTTCTTC. Protein sequence: CSVGGPGNEQFF.

This clonotype was counted between two and nine times. The chain joins TRBV12-3 or TRBV12-4 to TRBJ2-1; TRBD1 agrees at 7 bases. Losses at the gene ends were 6 bases for V and 5 bases for J; bases not matched to a gene: 10. This CDR3 has 15 residues. The CDR3 nucleotides are TGTGCCAGCAGACCCGACAGGGTCAACCACAATGAGCAGTTCTTC. Its translation is CASRPDRVNHNEQFF.

This clonotype was recorded a few times. This CDR3 is CASSSRTVMYQETQYF. DNA of the CDR3: TGTGCCAGCAGCAGCAGGACAGTCATGTACCAAGAGACCCAGTACTTC. The rearrangement joins TRBV7-6 to TRBJ2-5, with D perhaps TRBD1 (6 bases). CDR1 is SGHVS and CDR2 is FNYEAQ in the germline V gene. Trimming left V 5 bases short and J 0 bases short, with 16 bases between. The CDR3 is made up of 16 amino acids. Supplemented by reference TRBV7-6 and TRBJ2-5, the full variable domain reads GAGVSQSPRYKVTKRGQDVALRCDPISGHVSLYWYRQALGQGPEFLTYFNYEAQQDKSGLPNDRFSAERPEGSISTLTIQRTEQRDSAMYRCASSSRTVMYQETQYFGPGTRLLVL.

The chain has TRBV20-1 and TRBJ1-1; maybe TRBD1 (6 bases). This CDR3 region has 14 residues. Trimming cost V 1 base and J 1 base, with 10 bases left between them. The V gene's germline CDR1 is DFQATT and CDR2 SNEGSKA (reference sequence). CDR3 nucleotides: TGCAGTGCTAGAGGGGGGGGCGGGAACACTGAAGCTTTCTTT. Amino acid sequence: CSARGGGGNTEAFF.